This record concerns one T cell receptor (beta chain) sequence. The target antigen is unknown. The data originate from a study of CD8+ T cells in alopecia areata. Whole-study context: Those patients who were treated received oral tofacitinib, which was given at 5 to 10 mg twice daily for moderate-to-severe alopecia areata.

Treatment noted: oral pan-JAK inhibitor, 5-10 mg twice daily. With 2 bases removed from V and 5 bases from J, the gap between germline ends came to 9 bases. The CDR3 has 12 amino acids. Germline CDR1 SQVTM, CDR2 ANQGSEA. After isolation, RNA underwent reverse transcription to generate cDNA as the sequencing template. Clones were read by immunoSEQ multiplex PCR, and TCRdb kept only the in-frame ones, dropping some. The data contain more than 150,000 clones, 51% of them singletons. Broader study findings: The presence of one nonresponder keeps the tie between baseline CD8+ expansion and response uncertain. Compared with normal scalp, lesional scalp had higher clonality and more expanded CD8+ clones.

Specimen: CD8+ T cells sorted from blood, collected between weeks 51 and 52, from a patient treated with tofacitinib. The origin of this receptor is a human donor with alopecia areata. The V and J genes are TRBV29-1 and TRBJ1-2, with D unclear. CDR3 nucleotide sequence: TGCAGCGTTGAACAGGAAGGGTATGGCTACACCTTC. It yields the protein CSVEQEGYGYTF.